The rows below give T cell receptor beta chains drawn from one sample of a study of response to subunit inactivated influenza vaccine. TCRdb re-called the RT-PCR reads with MiXCR, one entry per CDR3 protein. Of roughly 700,000 distinct CDR3 sequences listed, around 13% are singletons. This specimen consisted of PBMCs from blood, obtained approximately 15 days before vaccination. All receptors derive from a man aged 45 to 65 who received an inactivated influenza vaccine. CDR3s include the opening cysteine and the closing phenylalanine or tryptophan. A D gene is named only where the DNA matches it firmly. Some rows have no size entry. The others give once, few or many, or a class for an expanded clone.

v_gene	d_gene	j_gene	abundance	CDR3aa	CDR3nt
TRBV20-1	.	TRBJ1-2	few	CSARDSMPNYGYTF	TGCAGTGCTAGAGATTCGATGCCTAACTATGGCTACACCTTC
TRBV18	TRBD1	TRBJ2-2	.	CASSQRQGASLQSGELFF	TGTGCCAGCTCACAACGACAGGGGGCGTCGCTGCAAAGCGGGGAGCTGTTTTTT
TRBV7-8	TRBD2	TRBJ2-2	.	CASSLDAGVGDTGELFF	TGTGCCAGCAGCTTAGATGCGGGAGTCGGGGACACCGGGGAGCTGTTTTTT
TRBV7-2	.	TRBJ2-7	few	CASSLAITYEQYF	TGTGCCAGCAGCTTAGCTATTACCTACGAGCAGTACTTC
TRBV27	TRBD1	TRBJ2-1	many	CASSHPGQGYNEQFF	TGTGCCAGCAGTCATCCGGGACAGGGCTACAATGAGCAGTTCTTC
TRBV7-9	.	TRBJ1-1	few	CASSLGDTNTEAFF	TGTGCCAGCAGCTTAGGAGATACGAACACTGAAGCTTTCTTT
TRBV2	.	TRBJ1-2	few	CASSEVGASRIYGYTF	TGTGCCAGCAGTGAAGTTGGGGCCTCGAGAATTTATGGCTACACCTTC
TRBV12-3/TRBV12-4	.	TRBJ2-1	few	CASSSGRADEQFF	TGTGCCAGCAGTTCGGGACGGGCGGATGAGCAGTTCTTC
TRBV6-5	.	TRBJ2-1	few	CASSYLPFYNEQFF	TGTGCCAGCAGTTACCTCCCGTTCTACAATGAGCAGTTCTTC
TRBV6-5	.	TRBJ1-6	many	CASSYAEGSPLHF	TGTGCCAGCAGTTACGCGGAGGGTTCACCCCTCCACTTT
TRBV7-2	TRBD1	TRBJ2-7	few	CASSLGQGVHEQYF	TGTGCCAGCAGCTTAGGACAGGGGGTCCACGAGCAGTACTTC
TRBV28	.	TRBJ2-5	.	CASSLGPLNRGTQYF	TGTGCCAGCAGTTTAGGCCCCCTCAATAGGGGGACCCAGTACTTC
TRBV7-8	TRBD2	TRBJ2-7	few	CASSDGTSGYEQYF	TGTGCCAGCAGCGATGGGACTAGCGGCTACGAGCAGTACTTC
TRBV4-3	.	TRBJ2-1	few	CASSQDTGISYNEQFF	TGCGCCAGCAGCCAAGATACAGGGATCTCCTACAATGAGCAGTTCTTC
TRBV7-2	TRBD1	TRBJ1-2	.	CASSPDAGGIYGYTF	TGTGCCAGCAGCCCAGACGCAGGGGGGATCTATGGCTACACCTTC
TRBV6-4	TRBD1	TRBJ2-3	.	CASSQQGTGGSDTQYF	TGTGCCAGCAGTCAACAGGGGACAGGGGGGTCGGATACGCAGTATTTT
TRBV14	TRBD1	TRBJ1-4	.	CASSRHRGRAEKLFF	TGTGCCAGCAGCCGCCACAGGGGAAGGGCTGAAAAACTGTTTTTT
TRBV19	.	TRBJ2-3	.	CASSIDVGPDTQYF	TGTGCCAGTAGTATAGATGTGGGTCCAGATACGCAGTATTTT
TRBV10-3	TRBD2	TRBJ2-3	.	CAISELGASGTDTQYF	TGTGCCATCAGTGAGTTGGGGGCTAGCGGGACAGATACGCAGTATTTT
TRBV30	.	TRBJ1-2	.	CAWSMANYGYTF	TGTGCCTGGAGTATGGCGAACTATGGCTACACCTTC
TRBV7-2	.	TRBJ2-1	.	CASSFTGEGSYNEQFF	TGTGCCAGCAGCTTTACTGGGGAAGGCTCCTACAATGAGCAGTTCTTC
TRBV18	.	TRBJ2-1	.	CASSQVIYEQFF	TGTGCCAGCTCACAGGTTATTTATGAGCAGTTCTTC
TRBV5-5	.	TRBJ2-2	few	CASSLGLGINTGELFF	TGTGCCAGCAGCTTGGGCCTCGGGATTAACACCGGGGAGCTGTTTTTT
TRBV5-6	.	TRBJ2-3	few	CASSLVGQTRDTDTQYF	TGTGCCAGCAGCTTGGTCGGGCAGACCAGAGACACAGATACGCAGTATTTT
TRBV7-2	.	TRBJ1-5	many	CASSPTVLRNQPQHF	TGTGCCAGCAGTCCGACCGTTTTACGGAATCAGCCCCAGCATTTT
TRBV7-3	.	TRBJ2-1	many	CASSLTGSNEQFF	TGTGCCAGCAGCTTAACAGGCTCCAATGAGCAGTTCTTC
TRBV12-3/TRBV12-4	TRBD1	TRBJ2-7	few	CASSLIRWDRASSYEQYF	TGTGCCAGCAGTTTAATTCGCTGGGACAGGGCCAGCTCCTACGAGCAGTACTTC
TRBV5-1	.	TRBJ1-4	.	CASSLGTSTNEKLFF	TGCGCCAGCAGCTTGGGGACATCAACTAATGAAAAACTGTTTTTT
TRBV20-1	.	TRBJ2-5	many	CSARRGIETQYF	TGCAGTGCTAGGCGGGGTATAGAGACCCAGTACTTC
TRBV12-3/TRBV12-4	.	TRBJ1-1	many	CASSLAQGTEAFF	TGTGCCAGCAGCTTAGCCCAAGGCACTGAAGCTTTCTTT
TRBV5-8	.	TRBJ2-2	.	CASSFGGALTGELFF	TGTGCCAGCAGCTTCGGCGGGGCTCTCACCGGGGAGCTGTTTTTT
TRBV6-2/TRBV6-3	.	TRBJ1-5	few	CASSSLGGRVPQHF	TGTGCCAGCAGCTCTTTGGGTGGGAGAGTTCCCCAGCATTTT
TRBV12-3/TRBV12-4	.	TRBJ2-1	.	CASSSIAYEQFF	TGTGCCAGCAGTTCAATAGCCTATGAGCAGTTCTTC
TRBV12-3/TRBV12-4	.	TRBJ1-3	.	CASSWDYSSGNTIYF	TGTGCCAGCAGCTGGGACTACAGCTCTGGAAACACCATATATTTT
TRBV7-2	.	TRBJ2-3	few	CASSQNRPGPYTDTQYF	TGTGCCAGCAGCCAAAACCGACCGGGGCCATACACAGATACGCAGTATTTT
TRBV7-2	.	TRBJ2-5	.	CASSLSRWTETQYF	TGTGCCAGCAGCTTAAGCAGGTGGACCGAGACCCAGTACTTC
TRBV11-2	.	TRBJ2-5	few	CASSTPRRSYGTQYF	TGTGCCAGCAGCACCCCTCGCCGCTCCTACGGGACCCAGTACTTC
TRBV27	TRBD1	TRBJ2-7	few	CASSEDRGRGVEQYF	TGTGCCAGCAGTGAGGACAGGGGGCGCGGGGTCGAGCAGTACTTC
TRBV3-1	TRBD1	TRBJ1-2	few	CASSRNRGTNYGYTF	TGTGCCAGCAGCCGAAACAGGGGAACTAACTATGGCTACACCTTC
TRBV12-3/TRBV12-4	TRBD2	TRBJ2-2	many	CASSLPTSGSGELFF	TGTGCCAGCAGTTTACCGACTAGCGGGAGCGGGGAGCTGTTTTTT
TRBV4-2	.	TRBJ1-6	.	CASSQMGFGNSPLHF	TGTGCCAGCAGCCAAATGGGGTTCGGGAATTCACCCCTCCACTTT
TRBV6-5	.	TRBJ2-7	few	CASSYGGTSYEQYF	TGTGCCAGCAGTTACGGGGGGACTTCCTACGAGCAGTACTTC
TRBV2	.	TRBJ2-3	few	CASSAGSPIRDTQYF	TGTGCCAGCAGTGCGGGCTCTCCCATAAGGGATACGCAGTATTTT
TRBV28	TRBD1	TRBJ2-7	.	CASSPRDRVPIDEQYF	TGTGCCAGCAGTCCCCGAGACAGGGTTCCTATCGACGAGCAGTACTTC